Sequencing of this T cell receptor (beta chain) was carried out in a study of T cells in tumors after PD-1 blockade. Turning to the study itself: Mean per blood sample: 95,000 to 130,000 templates (about 21,000-270,000), 36,536 unique clonotypes.

The CDR3 extends over 18 amino acids. Generated by immunoSEQ multiplex PCR, the TCRdb table keeps only in-frame clones and is missing some. The sample lists fewer than 25,000 clones; about 82% were seen once. This sequence was found in a human donor with basal cell carcinoma. The chain joins TRBV21-1 to TRBJ1-1; TRBD1, the table's D call, was not compared with the DNA. TRBV21-1 is deemed a pseudogene. The sequencing used PBMCs, collected after anti-PD-1 treatment. The CDR3 region has the DNA TGTGCCAGCAGCCGTACTGGAGGGGGCGCGAGTCTAGACACTGAAGCTTTCTTT. The encoded protein is CASSRTGGGASLDTEAFF.